This entry lists 6 T cell receptor beta chains sequenced from one sample in a study of graft-versus-host responses after intestinal transplantation. Only in-frame clones appear in the TCRdb table, and some are missing; sequencing was by immunoSEQ multiplex PCR. There are around 69,000 clones in the sample; nearly 90% occur only once, and less than 5% lies in the top ten. Their cognate antigens are unknown. Sequenced here: unstimulated CD8+ T cells sorted from spleen or lymph node cells, sampled before transplant. Receptors originate from a human donor who was the organ donor for an intestinal transplant.

The V gene is TRBV2, the J gene TRBJ2-1; 8 nucleotides agree with TRBD1. V lost 6 bases to trimming and J lost 3 bases; unmatched junction nucleotides: 4. The CDR3 runs 14 residues. The V gene's germline CDR1 is SNHLY and CDR2 FYNNEI. CDR3 amino acids: CASSDRGVYNEQFF. The CDR3 DNA is TGTGCCAGCAGCGACAGGGGCGTCTACAATGAGCAGTTCTTC.

The chain joins TRBV6-1 to TRBJ1-2; 10 nucleotides line up with TRBD1. V shed 2 bases and J 4 bases; nucleotides not matched to a gene: 7. Per germline, CDR1 MNHNS and CDR2 SASEGT. The CDR3 spans 16 residues. Written as DNA, the CDR3 is TGTGCCAGCAGTGAATCGACAGGGGGCCCTAGCTATGGCTACACCTTC. This encodes CASSESTGGPSYGYTF.

This clone was detected only a few times. The chain carries TRBV5-6 and TRBJ2-6; no clear D. Germline lookup yields CDR1 SGHDT and CDR2 YYEEEE. Trimming cost V 3 bases and J 0 bases, with 13 bases left between them. The CDR3 loop spans 17 amino acids. The CDR3 region is CASSSSVDDSGANVLTF. CDR3 in DNA: TGTGCCAGCAGCTCCAGCGTTGACGACTCTGGGGCCAACGTCCTGACTTTC.

This clone has only one observation. This chain joins TRBV15 and TRBJ1-5; no reliable D call. Germline assignment: CDR1 LNHNV and CDR2 YYDKDF (reference sequence). With 0 bases removed from V and 0 bases from J, the gap between germline ends came to 15 bases. There are 18 residues in the CDR3. CDR3 sequence (DNA): TGTGCCACCAGCAGAGATCGCCTCCGGGAATATAGCAATCAGCCCCAGCATTTT. This gives the protein CATSRDRLREYSNQPQHF. Together with reference TRBV15 and TRBJ1-5, the CDR3 gives the full variable domain: DAMVIQNPRYQVTQFGKPVTLSCSQTLNHNVMYWYQQKSSQAPKLLFHYYDKDFNNEADTPDNFQSRRPNTSFCFLDIRSPGLGDTAMYLCATSRDRLREYSNQPQHFGDGTRLSIL.

This clone has only one observation. The chain employs TRBV14 and TRBJ2-5, with TRBD2 as a possible D gene (7 bases). The CDR3 consists of 16 residues. Trimming took off 0 bases at V and 6 bases at J, with 17 bases between the two ends. CDR1 is SGHDN and CDR2 is FVKESK in the germline V gene. The DNA for the CDR3 is TGTGCCAGCAGCCAAGACTTGGCGGGGGCCTTTCAGACCCAGTACTTC. This encodes CASSQDLAGAFQTQYF.

This sequence joins TRBV18 and TRBJ1-6; no clear D. The CDR3 spans 15 residues. V was clipped by 2 bases and J by 4 bases, with 9 bases between them. The germline V gene has CDR1 KGHSH and CDR2 LQKENI. As DNA, the CDR3 is TGTGCCAGCTCACCAAGGCGGGCGTATAATTCACCCCTCCACTTT. Protein sequence: CASSPRRAYNSPLHF.